This passage covers 21 T cell receptor beta chains from one sample sequenced in a study of follicular helper T cells after annual influenza vaccination. Time point denoted: 2014-2015 season, pre-vaccination. The assay was immunoSEQ multiplex PCR, and TCRdb's table has in-frame clones only and misses some. The sample shows about 14,000 clones, approximately 84% of them seen only once. The material sequenced was CXCR5- memory CD4+ T cells sorted from blood, taken on the day of influenza vaccination. Receptors originate from an adult who received the influenza vaccine.

The chain joins TRBV7-9 to TRBJ2-5; a possible D gene is TRBD1 (6 bases). V was shortened by 5 bases and J by 5 bases, with 15 bases between the two germline ends. Germline lookup yields CDR1 SEHNR and CDR2 FQNEAQ (reference sequence). CDR3 length: 14 amino acids. The CDR3 nucleotides are TGTGCCAGCAGCCATCGCAGGGGTGGGGAGACCCAGTACTTC. Encoded protein: CASSHRRGGETQYF.

The rearrangement links TRBV5-4 to TRBJ1-1; TRBD1 might be the D (5 bases). The germline V gene has CDR1 SGHNT and CDR2 YYREEE (reference sequence). The CDR3 is 15 amino acids. Trimming removed 0 bases from V and 0 bases from J, with 9 bases in between. As DNA, the CDR3 is TGTGCCAGCAGCTTGGCCGCAGGGCTGAACACTGAAGCTTTCTTT. Protein: CASSLAAGLNTEAFF.

The V gene is TRBV5-1, the J gene TRBJ1-2; 7 bases are a match to TRBD1. V gave up 5 bases and J gave up 12 bases; unmatched junction bases: 16. This CDR3 is built from 14 residues. CDR1 and CDR2 (germline): SGHRS, YFSETQ. CDR3 nucleotide sequence: TGCGCCAGCAGGGGGACGCAGAGGGGGCCGGGGAACACCTTC. It codes for CASRGTQRGPGNTF.

Only one count was recorded for this clone. This chain links TRBV6-6 with TRBJ1-1, with TRBD1 as a possible D gene (6 bases). The CDR3 contains 10 residues. Germline values: CDR1 MNHNY, CDR2 SVGAGI (reference sequence). CDR3 sequence (DNA): TGTGCAGGGGGGGACACTGAAGCTTTCTTT. Amino acids: CAGGDTEAFF.

This clone has a single count. The chain couples TRBV19 to TRBJ1-1; a weak D match, TRBD1 (6 bases). CDR1 is LNHDA and CDR2 is SQIVND in the germline V gene (reference sequence). The CDR3 contains 14 residues. The V end lost 10 bases, the J end lost 3 bases, and 18 bases lay between the germline ends. CDR3 sequence (DNA): TGTGCCACCGAACCCCTCGGACAGTACACTGAAGCTTTCTTT. Protein product: CATEPLGQYTEAFF.

The chain couples TRBV4-3 to TRBJ2-3; possibly TRBD2 for D (6 bases). Deletions cut 0 bases from V and 3 bases from J, with 13 bases between. The CDR3 has 16 residues. Germline CDR1 is LGHNA and CDR2 is YSLEER. The CDR3 spells CASSQETRRPTDTQYF. Written as DNA, the CDR3 is TGCGCCAGCAGCCAAGAGACTAGGAGGCCTACAGATACGCAGTATTTT.

This chain links TRBV5-4 with TRBJ1-3, with D unclear. The ends were cut back, 4 bases at V and 0 bases at J, with 5 bases in the middle. Germline CDR1 and CDR2: SGHNT and YYREEE (reference sequence). CDR3 size: 13 residues. CDR3 residues: CASSGISGNTIYF. The CDR3, as DNA: TGTGCCAGCAGCGGCATCTCTGGAAACACCATATATTTT.

This chain connects TRBV10-1 to TRBJ2-1; 7 nucleotides agree with TRBD2. The CDR3 is made up of 15 amino acids. V was clipped by 3 bases and J by 2 bases; unmatched bases: 4. CDR1 is WNHNN and CDR2 is SYGVQD in the germline V gene (reference sequence). Here the CDR3 reads CASSEAGPPYNEQFF. DNA of the CDR3: TGCGCCAGCAGTGAAGCGGGGCCACCCTACAATGAGCAGTTCTTC.

The chain employs TRBV19 and TRBJ2-2, with TRBD1 identical over 10 bases. V was clipped by 6 bases and J by 2 bases; unmatched bases: 6. CDR3 length: 16 residues. Per germline, CDR1 LNHDA and CDR2 SQIVND (reference sequence). The CDR3 protein is CASSRDRGTNTGELFF. The DNA of the CDR3 is TGTGCCAGTAGCCGGGACAGGGGAACTAACACCGGGGAGCTGTTTTTT. Combining the CDR3 with reference TRBV19 and TRBJ2-2 gives the whole variable domain DGGITQSPKYLFRKEGQNVTLSCEQNLNHDAMYWYRQDPGQGLRLIYYSQIVNDFQKGDIAEGYSVSREKKESFPLTVTSAQKNPTAFYLCASSRDRGTNTGELFFGEGSRLTVL.

The chain has TRBV7-6 and TRBJ1-1, with 7 nucleotides matching TRBD1. This CDR3 spans 16 amino acids. The ends lost 5 bases at V and 3 bases at J; junction bases unmatched: 12. Germline values: CDR1 SGHVS, CDR2 FNYEAQ. CDR3 coding DNA: TGTGCCAGCAGCCCCGACAGGGATAAGAAGGACACTGAAGCTTTCTTT. This gives the protein CASSPDRDKKDTEAFF.

The gene calls are TRBV5-5 and TRBJ2-7; D is unresolved. Trimming pared 3 bases from V and 4 bases from J, leaving 14 bases between. The CDR3 consists of 14 residues. Germline V CDR1 and CDR2: SGHKS, YYEKEE (reference sequence). The CDR3 loop reads CASSSTMGNYEQYF. As DNA, the CDR3 is TGTGCCAGCAGCTCCACAATGGGGAATTACGAGCAGTACTTC.

The chain has TRBV5-5 and TRBJ2-1; TRBD2 might be the D (5 bases). This CDR3 has 15 amino acids. Trimming removed 4 bases from V and 2 bases from J, with 13 bases in between. Per the germline V gene, CDR1 is SGHKS and CDR2 is YYEKEE (reference sequence). CDR3 DNA sequence: TGTGCCAGCAGCGAGGGAGCAGAACCCTACAATGAGCAGTTCTTC. Translation gives CASSEGAEPYNEQFF. Supplemented by reference TRBV5-5 and TRBJ2-1, the full variable domain reads DAGVTQSPTHLIKTRGQQVTLRCSPISGHKSVSWYQQVLGQGPQFIFQYYEKEERGRGNFPDRFSARQFPNYSSELNVNALLLGDSALYLCASSEGAEPYNEQFFGPGTRLTVL.

With respect to this clone: The junction does not match germline at one end; this may be a read error. This rearrangement joins TRBV4-2 to TRBJ2-7, with a tentative D call TRBD2 (5 bases). CDR1 and CDR2 (germline): LGHNA, YNFKEQ. The CDR3 length is 13 residues. The CDR3 nucleotides are TGTGCCAGCAGCGAAGAGGGATCCTACGAGCAGTACTTC. Its protein is CASSEEGSYEQYF.

The sample holds a few counts of this clone. This sequence joins TRBV5-4 and TRBJ1-5; 10 bases are a match to TRBD1. This CDR3 has 16 residues. CDR1 and CDR2 (germline): SGHNT, YYREEE (reference sequence). V shed 2 bases and J 7 bases; nucleotides not matched to a gene: 9. The DNA of the CDR3 is TGTGCCAGCAGCTTTGGAGGGACAGGGGTTGAACAGCCCCAGCATTTT. Protein: CASSFGGTGVEQPQHF.

CDR3 in amino acids: CASSYSRSSGANVLTF. CDR3 in DNA: TGTGCCAGCAGTTACTCCCGCAGTTCTGGGGCCAACGTCCTGACTTTC. The chain combines TRBV6-5 with TRBJ2-6; D unresolved. In germline, CDR1 is MNHEY, CDR2 SVGAGI. V lost 0 bases and J lost 1, with 7 bases in between. This CDR3 has 16 amino acids.

This clone has just a few counts. V and J are TRBV19 and TRBJ1-5; D not resolved. CDR1 is LNHDA and CDR2 is SQIVND in the germline V gene (reference sequence). The CDR3 covers 13 residues. The V end was cut by 2 bases, the J end by 5 bases, with 7 bases between. CDR3 in amino acids: CASSIQSHQPQHF. The CDR3 DNA follows: TGTGCCAGTAGTATACAGAGTCATCAGCCCCAGCATTTT.

This chain connects TRBV30 to TRBJ1-1; possible D gene TRBD1, 5 bases. In germline, CDR1 is GTSNPN, CDR2 SVGIG (reference sequence). V dropped 4 bases and J dropped 1 base, with 10 bases sitting between them. The CDR3 spans 13 residues. CDR3 sequence: CAWIPTANTEAFF. The CDR3, as DNA: TGTGCCTGGATACCGACAGCGAACACTGAAGCTTTCTTT.

CDR3 DNA sequence: TGTGCCAGCAGCCTCCCAATTCCCAGGGTCCAGGAGACCCAGTACTTC. It is translated as CASSLPIPRVQETQYF. The chain links TRBV7-2 to TRBJ2-5; maybe TRBD1 (5 bases). Looked up from germline, CDR1 is SGHTA and CDR2 is FQGNSA. V was cut by 5 bases and J by 5 bases, with 21 bases left in between. This CDR3 has 16 residues. The entire variable domain, with the rest obtained from reference TRBV7-2 and TRBJ2-5, is as follows: GAGVSQSPSNKVTEKGKDVELRCDPISGHTALYWYRQSLGQGLEFLIYFQGNSAPDKSGLPSDRFSAERTGGSVSTLTIQRTQQEDSAVYLCASSLPIPRVQETQYFGPGTRLLVL.

The chain employs TRBV19 and TRBJ1-6; D might be TRBD1 (6 bases). Trimming shortened V by 8 bases and J by 10 bases, and 18 bases separated the two germline ends. The CDR3 sequence is 14 residues long. Per the germline V gene, CDR1 is LNHDA and CDR2 is SQIVND (reference sequence). Here the CDR3 DNA reads TGTGCCAGTTCCACCGGGACATTGGGCTCACCCCTCCACTTT. This sequence encodes CASSTGTLGSPLHF. Together with reference TRBV19 and TRBJ1-6, the CDR3 gives the full variable domain: DGGITQSPKYLFRKEGQNVTLSCEQNLNHDAMYWYRQDPGQGLRLIYYSQIVNDFQKGDIAEGYSVSREKKESFPLTVTSAQKNPTAFYLCASSTGTLGSPLHFGNGTRLTVT.

The rearrangement joins TRBV28 to TRBJ1-2, with D tentatively TRBD1 (5 bases). Per the germline V gene, CDR1 is MDHEN and CDR2 is SYDVKM. This CDR3 region has 15 residues. The V end lost 5 bases, the J end lost 4 bases, and 17 bases lay between the germline ends. CDR3 amino acids: CASSTPPGWGYGYTF. The CDR3 DNA reads as TGTGCCAGCAGTACACCGCCAGGGTGGGGCTATGGCTACACCTTC.

This chain links TRBV7-2 with TRBJ1-5, with TRBD1 matching 8 bases. The germline CDR1 and CDR2 sequences are SGHTA and FQGNSA. CDR3 length: 17 amino acids. Unmatched junction bases numbered 12, after V lost 2 bases and J lost 6 bases. CDR3 in amino acids: CASSLPKTGARSQPQHF. CDR3 DNA sequence: TGTGCCAGCAGCTTACCCAAGACAGGGGCAAGGAGTCAGCCCCAGCATTTT.